This T cell receptor beta chain was captured in a study of blood T cell repertoires in COVID-19. Study-wide background: Samples of COVID-19 (acute and convalescent) were obtained from the United States, Italy and Spain. Nucleic acid was either cDNA or gDNA, and it came from T cells, B-cell-depleted T cells, or PBMCs.

As handled by the study authors: It was from reference gene primer amplification that nucleated cell counts were estimated. Sequencing used immunoSEQ multiplex PCR; TCRdb keeps in-frame clones, though not all of them. V and J calls plus clone size are reproduced from that table; the DNA served to infer D and trimming. The sample consists of 350,000 to 450,000 clones, less than 85% of them appearing once. This TCR was recovered from a woman aged 18 to 35 with acute or convalescent COVID-19. Specimen: peripheral blood.

The CDR3 spells CASSLGYPGYTQYF. The CDR3 nucleotides read TGCGCCAGCAGCTTGGGTTACCCGGGATATACGCAGTATTTT. This chain uses TRBV5-1 with TRBJ2-3, with D perhaps TRBD2 (5 bases). This CDR3 has 14 amino acids. Looked up from germline, CDR1 is SGHRS and CDR2 is YFSETQ. Trimming stripped 0 bases from V and 7 bases from J, with 12 bases between.